Here is one T cell receptor beta chain with its context. The antigen is not known. Germline V gene lookup returns CDR1 LNHNV and CDR2 YYDKDF (reference sequence). This CDR3 has 16 residues. The data stem from a study of T cells expressing NK-cell markers. At the level of the study: Investigators obtained TCR beta repertoires from sorted CD3+CD56+NKG2C+, CD3+CD56+NKG2C- and CD3+CD56-NKG2C+ T cells. Among the eight sequenced donors, seven tested HCMV-seropositive and one tested seronegative. Findings and caveats of the study: In a few donors, these clonotypes also led the CD3+CD56-NKG2C+ fraction. Of the CD8+ T cells in roughly 6 donors, roughly 1.0-7.0% belonged to dominant NKG2C+ clonotypes.

TCRdb re-called the 5' RACE reads and shows each CDR3 protein once, DNA omitted. With about half a million distinct CDR3 sequences in the sample, the ten largest clones hold 1.4%. Sequences were obtained from blood T cells: a sorted CD56 or NKG2C T cell subset, CD4+ or CD8+ T cells, or bulk PBMC T cells (not recorded which). The receptor's source is a woman in her forties or fifties in good health. This chain uses TRBV15 with TRBJ2-5; TCRdb designates TRBD1, a call that cannot be tested without DNA. This chain's CDR3 is CATSRDRATPQETQYF.